This T cell receptor (beta chain) was recorded in a study of T-cell reconstitution after alpha-beta-depleted transplantation in children. Unique molecular identifiers were used in preparing the TCRbeta library. Via MiXCR, TCRdb re-called the PCR reads, giving one row per CDR3 protein. The repertoire includes about 260,000 distinct CDR3 sequences, approximately 8.9% of them detected once, and almost 6.5% sits in the top ten. Points on this clonotype: Its antigen is unidentified.

General study points: Reports say that about two months after transplant, the alpha-beta T cells came out of several hundred graft clones that had expanded.

V shed 4 bases, J shed 9 bases, and the junction held 11 bases outside the gene matches. The CDR3 is 16 residues long. Germline V gene data show CDR1 as KGHSH and CDR2 as LQKENI. V gene TRBV18 combines with J gene TRBJ2-1; 11 bases agree with TRBD1. The input for sequencing was PBMCs, mostly from graft donor cells, taken 180 days after TCRalphabeta/CD19-depleted stem cell transplant. The source of this sequence is a male patient younger than 18 who had a stem cell transplant for acute lymphoblastic leukemia, so the T cells may come from the graft donor. CDR3 nucleotides: TGTGCCAGCTCACTTTCCCGGGACAGGGGGGTTAGTGAGCAGTTCTTC. Its translation: CASSLSRDRGVSEQFF.